A single sample is the source of the 10 T cell receptor beta chains below, sequenced in a study of blood T cells in healthy people across ages. PCR was performed a second time for roughly 7 to 12 cycles using a sample-barcoded 5' primer and a J-beta primer mix. TCRdb re-called the 5' RACE reads through MiXCR, storing one row per CDR3 protein. The sample has around 990,000 distinct CDR3 sequences, approximately 38% seen once. Sequencing was performed on blood. The receptors stem from a man younger than 35 in good health.

The rearrangement uses TRBV12-3 or TRBV12-4 and TRBJ1-2, with D unresolved. V was shortened by 4 bases and J by 7 bases, with 10 bases between the two germline ends. This CDR3 contains 12 residues. CDR3 in amino acids: CASSSRGLGYTF. The CDR3 DNA reads TGTGCCAGCAGTTCAAGAGGGCTTGGCTACACCTTC.

The chain is built from TRBV10-3 and TRBJ2-5; 12 nucleotides line up with TRBD2. This CDR3 has 16 residues. CDR1 and CDR2 (germline): ENHRY, SYGVKD. J lost 3 bases, V lost 2 bases, and 4 bases had no gene match. In DNA, the CDR3 is TGTGCCATCAGTGAGGGGAGACTAGCGGGGGAAGAGACCCAGTACTTC. Translating it yields CAISEGRLAGEETQYF.

The V call is TRBV4-2, the J call TRBJ2-1; TRBD1 aligns across 10 bases. The J segment lost 8 bases and the V segment lost 4 bases, leaving 14 bases of the junction unmatched. CDR1 is LGHNA, CDR2 YNFKEQ, per germline. This CDR3 region has 17 residues. The CDR3 region has the DNA TGTGCCAGCAGCCTGCCAGGAAGGGACAGGGGTTCGGATGAGCAGTTCTTC. Amino acids: CASSLPGRDRGSDEQFF.

This clonotype was seen a few times. V usage is TRBV7-9 and J usage is TRBJ2-3; D call uncertain. The CDR3 contains 15 residues. Trimming removed 0 bases at V and 0 bases at J, with 7 bases between. Germline CDR1 is SEHNR and CDR2 is FQNEAQ (reference sequence). The DNA of the CDR3 is TGTGCCAGCAGCTTAGCAAGTCGAAGCACAGATACGCAGTATTTT. It is translated as CASSLASRSTDTQYF.

A word on this clonotype: A single base separates this from a much larger clone, so it may be a read error. This CDR3 fails to terminate in the conserved phenylalanine or tryptophan, so it likely reflects a read error. CDR3 nucleotides: TGTGCCAGCAGCCGGGACAGGAATTACAATGAGCAGTACTCC. It is translated as CASSRDRNYNEQYS. V gene TRBV12-3 or TRBV12-4 combines with J gene TRBJ2-4, with 8 bases lining up with TRBD1. The CDR3 runs 14 residues. The V gene end was trimmed by 6 bases and the J gene end by 13 bases; junction bases not matched to a gene: 14.

Only a few counts were recorded for this clonotype. The rearrangement links TRBV6-5 to TRBJ1-4, with D maybe TRBD1 (5 bases). CDR3 length: 14 amino acids. The germline V and J ends were trimmed by 0 bases and 8 bases, with 10 bases remaining between them. Germline-derived CDR1 and CDR2 are MNHEY and SVGAGI. The CDR3 nucleotides are TGTGCCAGCAGTTACTCGGAGGGGAGCGAAAAACTGTTTTTT. Protein: CASSYSEGSEKLFF.

This chain joins TRBV13 and TRBJ2-1; 8 bases match TRBD1. Germline V gene lookup returns CDR1 PRHDT and CDR2 FYEKMQ (reference sequence). This CDR3 contains 14 residues. V lost 5 bases and J lost 5; bases outside the gene matches: 5. The CDR3 reads CASSPGQGHNEQFF. CDR3 nucleotide sequence: TGTGCCAGCAGCCCCGGACAGGGACACAATGAGCAGTTCTTC.

The rearrangement joins TRBV10-3 to TRBJ2-7; TRBD1 might be the D (6 bases). The better agreement between TRBJ2-5 and the DNA end casts doubt on the J call. Looked up from germline, CDR1 is ENHRY and CDR2 is SYGVKD. The CDR3 is made up of 13 amino acids. The CDR3 DNA reads as TGTGCCATCAGTGGGACAGAGTGGGAGACCCAGTACTTC. Its translation is CAISGTEWETQYF.

There are a few counts of this clonotype. The chain uses TRBV2 and TRBJ2-7, with TRBD2 identical over 9 bases. Germline loops: CDR1 SNHLY, CDR2 FYNNEI. The V gene end was trimmed by 6 bases and the J gene end by 5 bases; junction bases not matched to a gene: 11. The length of the CDR3 is 15 residues. The CDR3 coding sequence is TGTGCCAGCAGCGGAATAGCGGGAGTGGTCGACGAGCAGTACTTC. This encodes CASSGIAGVVDEQYF.

The genes are TRBV6-2 or TRBV6-3 and TRBJ1-1; the D gene is possibly TRBD1 (6 bases). Germline lookup yields CDR1 MNHEY and CDR2 SVGEGT. Deletions cut 6 bases from V and 4 bases from J, with 15 bases between. The CDR3 runs 14 residues. CDR3 protein: CASSAGTMSTEAFF. Here the CDR3 DNA reads TGTGCCAGCAGCGCCGGGACAATGAGCACTGAAGCTTTCTTT.